This T cell receptor (beta chain) came from a study of cytomegalovirus exposure and HLA in healthy donors. For the study at large: Counted in an early data release were roughly 81 million unique TCRs from HLA-typed donors. Study-wide points: In a later analysis, compared with equally common non-associated chains, HLA-associated beta chains were more expanded.

Trimming at V came to 3 bases and at J to 3 bases, leaving 2 bases not matched to a gene. The CDR3 spans 15 residues. Germline CDR1 reads SGHDN; CDR2 reads FVKESK. Note on this clone: Its antigen is not identified.

PCR was performed using 60 Vbeta and 13 Jbeta primers. Produced via immunoSEQ multiplex PCR; TCRdb's table is partial and in-frame only. There are 150,000 or so clones in the sample; 65% to 80% occur only once, and approximately 3.4% lies in the top ten. The clonotype originates from a woman in her 50s in good health and CMV-seropositive. Sequenced input: PBMCs. The chain recombines TRBV14 with TRBJ2-2; TRBD2 agrees at 9 bases. The DNA of the CDR3 is TGTGCCAGCAGCCATGGGACTAGCTACACCGGGGAGCTGTTTTTT. Its translation is CASSHGTSYTGELFF.